This T cell receptor (beta chain) appears in the sequencing data of a study of blood T cell repertoires in COVID-19. Only in-frame clones appear in the TCRdb table, and some are missing; sequencing was by immunoSEQ multiplex PCR. The table shows some 200,000 clones, with around nine tenths occurring only once. V was pared by 5 bases and J by 0 bases, with 17 bases between. This CDR3 has 18 amino acids. CDR1 and CDR2 from the germline V gene are MDHEN and SYDVKM. The source is a man between 65 and 85 years old with acute or convalescent COVID-19. Sequencing was performed on peripheral blood. This chain connects TRBV28 to TRBJ2-6, with D possibly matching TRBD2 (6 bases). The CDR3: CASSTPGTSLSGANVLTF. The CDR3 DNA follows: TGTGCCAGCAGTACGCCGGGAACTAGCCTCTCTGGGGCCAACGTCCTGACTTTC.